These 21 T cell receptor beta chains came from one sample sequenced in a study of cytomegalovirus exposure and HLA in healthy donors (dated by TCRdb to 2016 to 2017). Receptor libraries were prepared by the immunoSEQ multiplex PCR assay. For the multiplex PCR, a mixture combining 60 forward primers for TCR Vbeta segments and 13 reverse primers for TCR Jbeta segments was used. In TCRdb, the immuneACCESS table is reduced to in-frame sequences with V and J assigned. These tables do not hold every clone; where another copy was compared, an unresolved V gene accounts for under half, and the others remain unexplained. For this sample there are about 93,000 clones; about 80% appear just once. The top ten clonotypes cover 0.57% of the sample. What was sequenced was PBMCs. The source is a young man in good health and CMV-seronegative.

This rearrangement joins TRBV11-2 to TRBJ1-3; tentative D call: TRBD1 (5 bases). Trimming took off 5 bases at V and 0 bases at J, with 11 bases between the two ends. The CDR3 totals 15 residues. CDR1 and CDR2 (germline): SGHAT, FQNNGV. The CDR3 DNA is TGTGCCAGCAGCCAGACAGCGATCTCTGGAAACACCATATATTTT. Protein sequence: CASSQTAISGNTIYF.

V and J are TRBV29-1 and TRBJ2-5, with 7 nucleotides matching TRBD1. Losses at the gene ends were 6 bases for V and 5 bases for J; bases not matched to a gene: 12. Per germline, CDR1 SQVTM and CDR2 ANQGSEA. The CDR3 loop spans 14 amino acids. The CDR3, as DNA: TGCAGCGTCCAAGAGACAGGGCTGGGCGAGACCCAGTACTTC. Protein: CSVQETGLGETQYF.

This rearrangement joins TRBV5-6 to TRBJ1-2; 8 positions match TRBD1. The CDR3 is 14 residues long. Germline loops: CDR1 SGHDT, CDR2 YYEEEE. The trim removed 5 bases at V and 2 bases at J, leaving 5 bases unmatched. The CDR3 bases are TGTGCCAGCAGTGTTAACAGGGGGAACTATGGCTACACCTTC. Translating it yields CASSVNRGNYGYTF.

CDR3 sequence (DNA): TGTGCCAGCAGCGTAGAAGTAGGGGGTGACTATGGCTACACCTTC. Amino acids: CASSVEVGGDYGYTF. The chain recombines TRBV9 with TRBJ1-2; TRBD1 might be the D (6 bases). The germline V and J ends were trimmed by 0 bases and 3 bases, with 12 bases remaining between them. Germline V gene lookup returns CDR1 SGDLS and CDR2 YYNGEE. The CDR3 has 15 amino acids.

The chain uses TRBV19 and TRBJ1-6; maybe TRBD1 (5 bases). Germline V CDR1 and CDR2: LNHDA, SQIVND (reference sequence). The V gene lost 4 bases and the J gene lost 7 bases, with 11 bases spanning the gap. The CDR3 is 14 residues long. In DNA form, the CDR3 reads TGTGCCAGTAGTACATGGGGCGGAAATTCACCCCTCCACTTT. Translation gives CASSTWGGNSPLHF. Full variable domain (outside the CDR3, taken from reference TRBV19 and TRBJ1-6): DGGITQSPKYLFRKEGQNVTLSCEQNLNHDAMYWYRQDPGQGLRLIYYSQIVNDFQKGDIAEGYSVSREKKESFPLTVTSAQKNPTAFYLCASSTWGGNSPLHFGNGTRLTVT.

V and J are TRBV7-6 and TRBJ1-1; D may be TRBD1 (5 bases). Germline-derived CDR1 and CDR2 are SGHVS and FNYEAQ. CDR3 size: 13 residues. Trimming cost V 1 base and J 5 bases, with 8 bases left between them. CDR3 in amino acids: CASSLGRQTEAFF. CDR3 coding DNA: TGTGCCAGCAGCTTAGGGCGACAGACTGAAGCTTTCTTT.

This clone has more than one count but fewer than ten. This chain joins TRBV7-2 and TRBJ1-5; tentative D call: TRBD1 (6 bases). The CDR3 runs to 16 residues. CDR1 SGHTA and CDR2 FQGNSA come from the germline V gene. V was shortened by 5 bases and J by 0 bases, with 14 bases between the two germline ends. CDR3 sequence (DNA): TGTGCCAGCAGCCCAGGGGCAGGGCGTAGCAATCAGCCCCAGCATTTT. Its translation: CASSPGAGRSNQPQHF.

The V and J genes are TRBV7-9 and TRBJ2-3; maybe TRBD1 (5 bases). There are 15 residues in the CDR3. Germline-derived CDR1 and CDR2 are SEHNR and FQNEAQ (reference sequence). Trimming took 7 bases from V and 2 from J, leaving 16 bases between them. The CDR3 DNA reads TGTGCCAGCACACTTAAGGGGCTTAACACAGATACGCAGTATTTT. Amino acid sequence: CASTLKGLNTDTQYF.

This clone was found a few times. The chain recombines TRBV9 with TRBJ1-6; TRBD1 might be the D (6 bases). With 7 bases removed from V and 9 bases from J, the gap between germline ends came to 17 bases. Germline V gene lookup returns CDR1 SGDLS and CDR2 YYNGEE. This CDR3 has 14 amino acids. The CDR3 sequence is CASSDSVDSSPLHF. The CDR3 DNA reads as TGTGCCAGCTCGGACAGTGTTGATAGTTCACCCCTCCACTTT.

The genes are TRBV6-1 and TRBJ1-1, with 7 bases that match TRBD1. This CDR3 has 15 residues. V gave up 5 bases and J gave up 4 bases; unmatched junction bases: 10. The germline V gene has CDR1 MNHNS and CDR2 SASEGT. The CDR3 DNA follows: TGTGCCAGCAGTCCTCGACAGGGAGGCACCACTGAAGCTTTCTTT. It codes for CASSPRQGGTTEAFF.

V and J are TRBV25-1 and TRBJ2-1; 7 bases line up with TRBD2. J was trimmed by 6 bases and V by 1 base; bases with no gene match: 9. Germline V gene data show CDR1 as MGHDK and CDR2 as SYGVNS. The CDR3 has 16 residues. The CDR3 sequence: CASSELGGVRGNEQFF. The CDR3 coding sequence is TGTGCCAGCAGTGAATTGGGGGGGGTTCGGGGCAATGAGCAGTTCTTC.

V and J are TRBV5-1 and TRBJ2-1; 9 bases agree with TRBD2. From germline, CDR1 is SGHRS and CDR2 YFSETQ. The V and J ends lost 3 bases and 7 bases, in that order; junction bases with no gene match: 5. CDR3 length: 14 residues. CDR3 DNA sequence: TGCGCCAGCAGCTCCGGACTAGCGTCAAATGAGCAGTTCTTC. Residues: CASSSGLASNEQFF.

This clone was counted between two and nine times. This chain joins TRBV5-6 and TRBJ2-7; the match to TRBD1 covers 9 bases. CDR3 size: 14 residues. Germline V lookup: CDR1 SGHDT, CDR2 YYEEEE. V lost 4 bases and J lost 4; bases outside the gene matches: 6. CDR3 region: CASSKTGGRYEQYF. For the CDR3, the DNA is TGTGCCAGCAGCAAGACAGGGGGACGATACGAGCAGTACTTC.

This chain links TRBV5-4 with TRBJ1-1; D possibly corresponds to TRBD1 (6 bases). The germline gives CDR1 SGHNT, CDR2 YYREEE (reference sequence). CDR3 length: 14 residues. Trimming removed 4 bases from V and 6 bases from J, with 16 bases in between. For the CDR3, the DNA is TGTGCCAGCAGCCAGTATGGGGGGGCGTCTGAAGCTTTCTTT. Amino acid sequence: CASSQYGGASEAFF.

The chain recombines TRBV7-2 with TRBJ1-3, with D maybe TRBD1 (5 bases). V was pared by 6 bases and J by 3 bases, with 15 bases between. Per the germline V gene, CDR1 is SGHTA and CDR2 is FQGNSA. The length of the CDR3 is 15 residues. CDR3 sequence: CASRLGEVFGNTIYF. The CDR3 DNA is TGTGCCAGCAGGTTGGGGGAGGTGTTTGGAAACACCATATATTTT.

The rearrangement links TRBV19 to TRBJ1-2; D is perhaps TRBD1 (6 bases). Trimming took off 3 bases at V and 4 bases at J, with 15 bases between the two ends. This CDR3 contains 15 residues. CDR1 LNHDA and CDR2 SQIVND come from the germline V gene (reference sequence). The CDR3 loop reads CASSIRTGMGYGYTF. The CDR3 nucleotides are TGTGCCAGTAGTATCCGAACAGGGATGGGCTATGGCTACACCTTC. Variable domain in full (rest from reference TRBV19 and TRBJ1-2): DGGITQSPKYLFRKEGQNVTLSCEQNLNHDAMYWYRQDPGQGLRLIYYSQIVNDFQKGDIAEGYSVSREKKESFPLTVTSAQKNPTAFYLCASSIRTGMGYGYTFGSGTRLTVV.

The chain joins TRBV5-1 to TRBJ2-2, with 8 positions matching TRBD1. The CDR3 loop spans 18 amino acids. Germline-derived CDR1 and CDR2 are SGHRS and YFSETQ. The trim removed 4 bases at V and 4 bases at J, leaving 15 bases unmatched. DNA for the CDR3: TGCGCCAGCAGCAGGGGGACAGGAGGGGAGGCGTCCACCGGGGAGCTGTTTTTT. Translation: CASSRGTGGEASTGELFF.

The chain combines TRBV5-1 with TRBJ2-5; 9 nucleotides match TRBD2. The CDR3 is 13 amino acids. Germline V lookup: CDR1 SGHRS, CDR2 YFSETQ. V shed 1 base and J 5 bases; nucleotides not matched to a gene: 0. The CDR3: CASSLTSGETQYF. The CDR3 nucleotides are TGCGCCAGCAGCTTGACTAGCGGGGAGACCCAGTACTTC.

The V call is TRBV30, the J call TRBJ2-1, with D tentatively TRBD1 (5 bases). CDR3 size: 13 residues. The germline V and J ends were trimmed by 0 bases and 14 bases, with 17 bases remaining between them. Germline lookup yields CDR1 GTSNPN and CDR2 SVGIG (reference sequence). CDR3 coding DNA: TGTGCCTGGAGTGTAAGGGGCGGCTTGATTGAGTTCTTC. This encodes CAWSVRGGLIEFF.

The rearrangement links TRBV19 to TRBJ1-5; D call uncertain. The germline V gene encodes CDR1 LNHDA and CDR2 SQIVND (reference sequence). The CDR3 spans 14 residues. V gave up 0 bases and J gave up 9 bases, with 12 bases separating them. CDR3 protein: CASSIEQALSPQHF. In DNA form, the CDR3 reads TGTGCCAGTAGTATAGAGCAGGCCTTATCGCCCCAGCATTTT. Based on the CDR3 plus reference TRBV19 and TRBJ1-5, the full variable domain is DGGITQSPKYLFRKEGQNVTLSCEQNLNHDAMYWYRQDPGQGLRLIYYSQIVNDFQKGDIAEGYSVSREKKESFPLTVTSAQKNPTAFYLCASSIEQALSPQHFGDGTRLSIL.

This clone showed up just a few times. This chain joins TRBV2 and TRBJ1-1; maybe TRBD1 (6 bases). CDR3 length: 15 residues. Germline V gives CDR1 SNHLY, CDR2 FYNNEI. Trimming cost V 6 bases and J 0 bases, with 14 bases left between them. Here the CDR3 DNA reads TGTGCCAGCAGGGAAAACAGGGTGCTGAACACTGAAGCTTTCTTT. Residues: CASRENRVLNTEAFF.